A selection of T cell receptor beta chains follows, all from one sample in a study of blood T cell repertoires in COVID-19. Libraries were prepared by immunoSEQ multiplex PCR; TCRdb keeps only in-frame clonotypes and omits some of them. The table includes a few hundred thousand clones, 80% to 90% detected once. The sequencing input was peripheral blood. The receptor source for this set is a woman aged 25 to 39 with COVID-19, enrolled during active disease. Each CDR3 is given with its conserved first and last residue. A D gene is named only where the DNA matches it firmly. Not every row has a clone size; where given, it reads once, few, many or a size class.

TRBD1	-	TRBV4-1	TRBJ1-5	TGCGCCAGCAGCCAGCTAGGACAGGGGCAAAATCAGCCCCAGCATTTT	CASSQLGQGQNQPQHF
-	-	TRBV7-3	TRBJ1-5	TGTGCCAGCAGCTTAAGAGGAGGTCAGCCCCAGCATTTT	CASSLRGGQPQHF
TRBD2	-	TRBV6-5	TRBJ2-7	TGTGCCAGCAGTCTCGGAGGTGCGGGAGAGGACGAGCAGTACTTC	CASSLGGAGEDEQYF
TRBD2	-	TRBV29-1	TRBJ2-7	TGCAGCGTCGGGACTAGCTTATACGAGCAGTACTTC	CSVGTSLYEQYF
TRBD1	-	TRBV19	TRBJ2-1	TGTGCCAGTAGTCCAGACGGGACAGGGGGCACGCTCTACAATGAGCAGTTCTTC	CASSPDGTGGTLYNEQFF
-	few	TRBV28	TRBJ2-2	TGTGCCAGCAGTTTAGCGTCTCGGGCGAACACCGGGGAGCTGTTTTTT	CASSLASRANTGELFF
-	-	TRBV6-5	TRBJ2-5	TGTGCCAGCAGTCGGGGGTTGGAGACCCAGTACTTC	CASSRGLETQYF
-	-	TRBV19	TRBJ2-3	TGTGCCAGTAGCCGGACACGGCCTCGCACAGATACGCAGTATTTT	CASSRTRPRTDTQYF
TRBD2	few	TRBV10-3	TRBJ2-1	TGTGCCATCAGTGAGTCGAGACTAGCGGGAGGAGACGAGCAGTTCTTC	CAISESRLAGGDEQFF
-	-	TRBV30	TRBJ1-2	TGTTTACTAGAAGGGAACTATGGCTACACCTTC	CLLEGNYGYTF
TRBD2	-	TRBV6-1	TRBJ2-1	TGTGCCAGCAGTGAATTACTAGCGGGAGAAGTTGAGCAGTTCTTC	CASSELLAGEVEQFF
-	-	TRBV11-3	TRBJ1-1	TGTGCCAGCAGCAGGGGAAGGACTGAAGCTTTCTTT	CASSRGRTEAFF
-	once	TRBV4-3	TRBJ2-3	TGCGCCAGCAGCCATTCGGGAGCAGATACGCAGTATTTT	CASSHSGADTQYF
-	-	TRBV12-3/TRBV12-4	TRBJ1-3	TGTGCCAGCAGTTTAGGCGGGGACACCATATATTTT	CASSLGGDTIYF
TRBD1	-	TRBV6-5	TRBJ1-1	TGTGCCAGCAGCACCCAACTACAGGGGGCTGAAGCTTTCTTT	CASSTQLQGAEAFF
-	once	TRBV29-1	TRBJ1-3	TGCAGCGGATCAGGGTTGGGTGGAAACACCATATATTTT	CSGSGLGGNTIYF
-	-	TRBV20-1	TRBJ2-3	TGCAGTGCTAGGCCGGTAGATACGCAGTATTTT	CSARPVDTQYF
-	-	TRBV3-1/TRBV3-2	TRBJ1-2	TGTGCCAGCAGCCCCCCCCCGGGGGTCTATGGCTACACCTTC	CASSPPPGVYGYTF
-	-	TRBV5-3	TRBJ1-5	TGTGCCAGAAGCTTGGAACAGGGTGTGGGTAGCAATCAGCCCCAGCATTTT	CARSLEQGVGSNQPQHF
TRBD1	once	TRBV5-4	TRBJ1-1	TGTGCCAGCAGCACCAAACAGGGGGCCGGGACTGAAGCTTTCTTT	CASSTKQGAGTEAFF
-	many	TRBV24-1	TRBJ2-2	TGTGCCACCAGTGACCCGACGGGACATCTCACCGGGGAGCTGTTTTTT	CATSDPTGHLTGELFF
-	-	TRBV7-3	TRBJ2-1	TGTGCCAGCAGCCCAACCGCGGGTAGGGGGAATGAGCAGTTCTTC	CASSPTAGRGNEQFF
TRBD2	-	TRBV5-4	TRBJ2-5	TGTGCCAGCAGCTTGTTCCGGGGGGGGTACCAAGAGACCCAGTACTTC	CASSLFRGGYQETQYF
-	-	TRBV7-8	TRBJ1-1	TGTGCCAGCCACCAGATCTTCCGGACCGATAGGGGTGAAGCTTTCTTT	CASHQIFRTDRGEAFF
-	-	TRBV6-5	TRBJ2-4	TGTGCCAGCAGCCCCCGGGTCCCGGGTGTGAACATTCAGTACTTC	CASSPRVPGVNIQYF
-	-	TRBV25-1	TRBJ2-1	TGTGCCAGCAGTGAATGGGGGAGGCTCTACAATGAGCAGTTCTTC	CASSEWGRLYNEQFF
-	-	TRBV5-1	TRBJ2-3	TGCGCCAGCAGCAAGGACCCTTTAGGGCGGGTCGCAATCACAGATACGCAGTATTTT	CASSKDPLGRVAITDTQYF
-	-	TRBV2	TRBJ2-1	TGTGCCAGCAGTTCGGCGCGGGGGCTCTACAATGAGCAGTTCTTC	CASSSARGLYNEQFF
-	-	TRBV10-3	TRBJ1-1	TGTGCCATCAGTGAAGGGGGAAACACTGAAGCTTTCTTT	CAISEGGNTEAFF
-	-	TRBV25-1	TRBJ1-1	TGTGCCAGCAGCTCCCACTCCTGGAGTAACACTGAAGCTTTCTTT	CASSSHSWSNTEAFF
-	-	TRBV2	TRBJ2-7	TGTGCCAGCAGTGCTCCCCCCTCCTACGAGCAGTACTTC	CASSAPPSYEQYF
-	-	TRBV28	TRBJ2-5	TGTGCCAGCAGTTATGCGGGTCGCAGCGGCCAAGAGACCCAGTACTTC	CASSYAGRSGQETQYF
TRBD1	once	TRBV27	TRBJ2-1	TGTGCCAGTATTGCCGGGACAGGGTCCTACAATGAGCAGTTCTTC	CASIAGTGSYNEQFF
TRBD1	few	TRBV4-1	TRBJ2-7	TGCGCCAGCAGCCAAGGTGGGGACAGGGGATTCTACGAGCAGTACTTC	CASSQGGDRGFYEQYF
TRBD2	-	TRBV19	TRBJ2-7	TGTGCCAGTAGTATCCCGGGACTAGCCATCGAGCAGTACTTC	CASSIPGLAIEQYF
-	few	TRBV5-1	TRBJ1-1	TGCGCCAGCAGCTTTCAGGAGGACACTGAAGCTTTCTTT	CASSFQEDTEAFF
-	-	TRBV18	TRBJ2-2	TGTGCCAGCTCACCGAGGATAGGGGGAAGTGAGACCGGGGAGCTGTTTTTT	CASSPRIGGSETGELFF
-	-	TRBV9	TRBJ2-2	TGTGCCAGCAGCCCCCGGTTGGCGAGGACCGGGGAGCTGTTTTTT	CASSPRLARTGELFF
TRBD1	-	TRBV28	TRBJ1-2	TGTGCCAGCAAGACGGGACAGGGGTTCTATGGCTACACCTTC	CASKTGQGFYGYTF
TRBD1	-	TRBV2	TRBJ2-7	TGTGCCAGCAAAGACAGGGGGCTCTACGAGCAGTACTTC	CASKDRGLYEQYF
-	few	TRBV4-3	TRBJ2-6	TGCGCCAGCAGCCAAGACAACTTCTCTGGGGCCAACGTCCTGACTTTC	CASSQDNFSGANVLTF
TRBD1	-	TRBV2	TRBJ2-5	TGTGCCACAGGGGGACGGACAGACTCTGGGGAAGAGACCCAGTACTTC	CATGGRTDSGEETQYF
-	-	TRBV4-3	TRBJ1-6	TGCGCCAGCAGCCAAGATCCCATCGGGGATTCACCCCTCCACTTT	CASSQDPIGDSPLHF
-	-	TRBV19	TRBJ2-1	TGTGCCAGTAGTACCCCTGGGAGGTTATCCTACAATGAGCAGTTCTTC	CASSTPGRLSYNEQFF
TRBD1	once	TRBV6-6	TRBJ2-3	TGTGCCAGCAGTTACAGGGACAGGGATGCAGATACGCAGTATTTT	CASSYRDRDADTQYF
-	-	TRBV12-3/TRBV12-4	TRBJ2-7	TGTGCCAGCAGTTTGGGCAGGGTGGACGAGCAGTACTTC	CASSLGRVDEQYF
TRBD1	-	TRBV11-1	TRBJ2-5	TGTGCCAGCAGCTACGGGACAGCGGAGACCCAGTACTTC	CASSYGTAETQYF
-	-	TRBV2	TRBJ2-7	TGTGCCAGCAAGCTTCTCGAGGGTGCCTCCTACGAGCAGTACTTC	CASKLLEGASYEQYF
TRBD2	few	TRBV14	TRBJ2-5	TGTGCCAGCAGCCAGAGTCTAGCGGACCAAGAGACCCAGTACTTC	CASSQSLADQETQYF
-	-	TRBV6-5	TRBJ1-6	TGTGCCAGCAGTTACTCTTCCAGGGGTAATTCACCCCTCCACTTT	CASSYSSRGNSPLHF
TRBD1	-	TRBV30	TRBJ1-1	TGTGCCTGGAGTTCCACAGGGGTTAGGAACACTGAAGCTTTCTTT	CAWSSTGVRNTEAFF
-	few	TRBV3-1/TRBV3-2	TRBJ2-6	TGTGCCAGCAGCCGTCAGGTTAGCTCTGGGGCCAACGTCCTGACTTTC	CASSRQVSSGANVLTF
-	-	TRBV7-9	TRBJ1-3	TGTGCCAGCAGCTTCAGGTCGATAAGCTCTGGAAACACCATATATTTT	CASSFRSISSGNTIYF
-	-	TRBV21-1	TRBJ2-7	TGTGCCAGCAGCAACCTTCTCGGAGGGCTCTACGAGCAGTACTTC	CASSNLLGGLYEQYF
-	once	TRBV28	TRBJ1-1	TGTGCCAGCAGGGGGGCAGGGAAGGGCACTGAAGCTTTCTTT	CASRGAGKGTEAFF
TRBD2	-	TRBV9	TRBJ2-1	TGTGCCAGCAGTGGTTTTAGCGGGAGCGTTGACAATGAGCAGTTCTTC	CASSGFSGSVDNEQFF
-	-	TRBV11-2	TRBJ2-3	TGTGCCAGCAGCTTAGCTGCTCTAGGTAGCACAGATACGCAGTATTTT	CASSLAALGSTDTQYF